Listed below are T cell receptor beta chains from one sample, sequenced in a study of OX40 agonist ivuxolimab in advanced cancers. Repertoires were generated with immunoSEQ multiplex PCR, while TCRdb's copy carries only in-frame clones and drops some. This table holds some 130,000 clones, less than 95% found once. Source: CD4+ or CD8+ T cells sorted from blood, taken in a trial of the OX40 agonist ivuxolimab. The receptors derive from an adult with an advanced solid tumor such as melanoma, head and neck, liver or kidney cancer. Both conserved end residues are part of each CDR3. A D gene is named only where the DNA matches it firmly.

D gene	V gene	J gene	CDR3 protein
TRBD1	TRBV28	TRBJ2-1	CASSRSGQPYNEQFF
TRBD2	TRBV30	TRBJ2-7	CAWSRTSLSYEQYF
TRBD1	TRBV19	TRBJ2-1	CASSPQGPNNEQFF
.	TRBV28	TRBJ1-5	CASSRLTGTSNQPQHF
.	TRBV18	TRBJ1-1	CASSPRQEANTEAFF
.	TRBV5-6	TRBJ1-1	CASSPRGQGSGADTEAFF
TRBD2	TRBV15	TRBJ2-1	CATSGFGLAGGEQFF
.	TRBV18	TRBJ1-2	CASSLRAGLGYGYTF
TRBD1	TRBV28	TRBJ1-4	CASSTRQGINEKLFF
.	TRBV21-1	TRBJ2-7	CASSSYHRGSREQYF